Listed below are T cell receptor beta chains from one sample, sequenced in a study of blood T cell repertoires in COVID-19. Sequencing used immunoSEQ multiplex PCR; TCRdb keeps in-frame clones, though not all of them. The data show approximately 210,000 clones, 80% seen once. The sequencing input was PBMCs or T cells enriched from blood (not recorded which). The receptor source for this set is a young man with acute COVID-19. Each CDR3 is given with its conserved first and last residue. D genes are given only for firm matches. Expanded clones get a size class; other rows say once, few or many, or leave the size out.

v_call: TRBV6-1; clone_size: NA; j_call: TRBJ2-7; d_call: TRBD1; cdr3_aa: CASSDRGRYEQYF; cdr3_nt: TGTGCCAGCAGTGACAGGGGGCGATACGAGCAGTACTTC
v_call: TRBV27; clone_size: few; j_call: TRBJ1-5; d_call: NA; cdr3_aa: CASSPHPGSNQPQHF; cdr3_nt: TGTGCCAGCAGTCCCCATCCAGGGAGCAATCAGCCCCAGCATTTT
v_call: TRBV25-1; clone_size: NA; j_call: TRBJ1-6; d_call: NA; cdr3_aa: CASSRGGSYNSPLHF; cdr3_nt: TGTGCCAGCAGTCGCGGCGGTTCCTATAATTCACCCCTCCACTTT
v_call: TRBV5-1; clone_size: NA; j_call: TRBJ2-7; d_call: TRBD2; cdr3_aa: CASSPSGSYEQYF; cdr3_nt: TGCGCCAGCAGCCCTAGCGGCTCCTACGAGCAGTACTTC
v_call: TRBV5-1; clone_size: once; j_call: TRBJ1-1; d_call: TRBD1; cdr3_aa: CASSQQGGTEAFF; cdr3_nt: TGCGCCAGCAGCCAACAGGGGGGCACTGAAGCTTTCTTT
v_call: TRBV5-5; clone_size: NA; j_call: TRBJ1-2; d_call: NA; cdr3_aa: CASSFQGKDGYTF; cdr3_nt: TGTGCCAGCAGCTTTCAGGGAAAGGATGGCTACACCTTC
v_call: TRBV7-2; clone_size: NA; j_call: TRBJ2-1; d_call: TRBD2; cdr3_aa: CASRRASGGREQFF; cdr3_nt: TGTGCCAGCAGAAGGGCTAGCGGGGGGAGGGAGCAGTTCTTC
v_call: TRBV11-2; clone_size: NA; j_call: TRBJ1-2; d_call: NA; cdr3_aa: CASSLSTGPYGYTF; cdr3_nt: TGTGCCAGCAGCTTGTCGACAGGCCCCTATGGCTACACCTTC
v_call: TRBV30; clone_size: NA; j_call: TRBJ1-4; d_call: NA; cdr3_aa: CAWGLGAGLNEKLFF; cdr3_nt: TGTGCCTGGGGCCTTGGCGCAGGGTTGAATGAAAAACTGTTTTTT
v_call: TRBV28; clone_size: NA; j_call: TRBJ1-1; d_call: TRBD1; cdr3_aa: CASSPTGVGTEAFF; cdr3_nt: TGTGCCAGCAGTCCGACAGGGGTGGGCACTGAAGCTTTCTTT
v_call: TRBV19; clone_size: few; j_call: TRBJ1-5; d_call: NA; cdr3_aa: CASRGPAADNQPQHF; cdr3_nt: TGTGCCAGTAGAGGCCCCGCGGCTGACAATCAGCCCCAGCATTTT
v_call: TRBV6-1; clone_size: NA; j_call: TRBJ1-2; d_call: TRBD1; cdr3_aa: CASSESLGRGPDGYTF; cdr3_nt: TGTGCCAGCAGTGAAAGTCTCGGCAGGGGGCCAGATGGCTACACCTTC
v_call: TRBV25-1; clone_size: NA; j_call: TRBJ2-3; d_call: TRBD2; cdr3_aa: CASSSLAGVGDTQYF; cdr3_nt: TGTGCCAGCAGCTCACTAGCGGGGGTGGGGGATACGCAGTATTTT
v_call: TRBV5-1; clone_size: NA; j_call: TRBJ2-3; d_call: TRBD1; cdr3_aa: CASSFTGGITDTQYF; cdr3_nt: TGCGCCAGCAGCTTTACAGGGGGGATCACAGATACGCAGTATTTT
v_call: TRBV7-9; clone_size: NA; j_call: TRBJ1-3; d_call: TRBD1; cdr3_aa: CASSYGTGPLYF; cdr3_nt: TGTGCCAGCAGCTACGGGACAGGCCCCTTATATTTT
v_call: TRBV14; clone_size: NA; j_call: TRBJ2-1; d_call: TRBD2; cdr3_aa: CASSQRTSASYNEQFF; cdr3_nt: TGTGCCAGCAGCCAACGAACTAGCGCATCCTACAATGAGCAGTTCTTC
v_call: TRBV5-6; clone_size: NA; j_call: TRBJ1-4; d_call: NA; cdr3_aa: CASSFRGTTNEKLFF; cdr3_nt: TGTGCCAGCAGCTTTCGGGGGACCACTAATGAAAAACTGTTTTTT